The entry below describes one T cell receptor (beta chain). Methods used by the authors: Estimated nucleated cell counts came from reference gene primer amplification. TCRdb's copy holds only in-frame clones and misses some; the assay was immunoSEQ multiplex PCR. V and J calls and clone size are those listed in that table; D and trimming were worked out from the DNA. The repertoire holds about 150,000 clones, with 80% to 85% as singletons. The sample originates from a study of blood T cell repertoires in COVID-19. On the study more broadly: Specimens from acute and convalescent COVID-19 originated in the United States, Italy and Spain. The analysed material was cDNA or gDNA that came from T cells, B-cell-depleted T cells, or PBMCs.

The CDR3 is made up of 16 amino acids. Germline V gene data show CDR1 as MNHEY and CDR2 as SMNVEV (reference sequence). Germline trimming cut 5 bases from V and 7 bases from J; bases unmatched to any gene: 7. The chain has TRBV27 and TRBJ2-3; 15 bases align to TRBD2. Sequenced input: peripheral blood. This clonotype was sampled from a man in his 70s with active or convalescent COVID-19. This chain's CDR3 is CASSPRTSGREHTQYF. The DNA for the CDR3 is TGTGCCAGCAGTCCCAGGACTAGCGGGAGGGAGCATACGCAGTATTTT.